This is a list of T cell receptor beta chains from one sample in a study of blood T cell repertoires in COVID-19. Clones were read by immunoSEQ multiplex PCR, and TCRdb kept only the in-frame ones, dropping some. The sample carries 260,000 or so clones, roughly 82% recorded once. The specimen sequenced was peripheral blood. The source is a woman in her 70s with acute or convalescent COVID-19. Each CDR3 is given with its conserved first and last residue. The D gene is left open where the match is weak. Expanded clones get a size class; other rows say once, few or many, or leave the size out.

cdr3_nt,cdr3_aa,clone_size,v_call,d_call,j_call
TGTGCCAGCAGCCGACAGGGGCCCGGGGAGCTGTTTTTT,CASSRQGPGELFF,NA,TRBV9,TRBD1,TRBJ2-2
TGTGCCAGTAGTATAGAAGGGCTAGCGGGGGGCTTCAATGAGCAGTTCTTC,CASSIEGLAGGFNEQFF,NA,TRBV19,TRBD2,TRBJ2-1
TGTGCCACCAGTGATCCGACAGTTAATGAAAAACTGTTTTTT,CATSDPTVNEKLFF,NA,TRBV24-1,NA,TRBJ1-4
TGTGCCTGGAGGGGACAGGGGGCCTCCGAAGCTTTCTTT,CAWRGQGASEAFF,NA,TRBV30,TRBD1,TRBJ1-1
TGTGCCAGCAGCCCGGACAGTACCGGGCAGCCCCAGCATTTT,CASSPDSTGQPQHF,NA,TRBV6-5,NA,TRBJ1-5
TGTGCCAGCAGCGCAACGACAGGGCTCGGCTATGGCTACACCTTC,CASSATTGLGYGYTF,NA,TRBV7-9,TRBD1,TRBJ1-2
TGCGCCAGCAGCCGGGACAGGGACAATGAGCAGTTCTTC,CASSRDRDNEQFF,NA,TRBV5-1,TRBD1,TRBJ2-1
TGTGCCAGCAGCTTGGTGGGGACAGTTTCAGATACGCAGTATTTT,CASSLVGTVSDTQYF,NA,TRBV5-6,TRBD1,TRBJ2-3
TGTGCCAGCAGCCTAAGGACAGGGGGCGGTAACTATGGCTACACCTTC,CASSLRTGGGNYGYTF,NA,TRBV9,TRBD1,TRBJ1-2
TGTGCCTGGACGGGTTTCCTCGACACTGAAGCTTTCTTT,CAWTGFLDTEAFF,once,TRBV30,NA,TRBJ1-1
TGTGCCAGCTCACCCTCGCGGGACAATGAGCAGTTCTTC,CASSPSRDNEQFF,NA,TRBV18,NA,TRBJ2-1
TGTGCCAGTAGTAGGGGACAGACATCTAACTATGGCTACACCTTC,CASSRGQTSNYGYTF,NA,TRBV19,TRBD1,TRBJ1-2
TGTGCCAGCAGCTCTGGACTAGTTATCAATGAGCAGTTCTTC,CASSSGLVINEQFF,NA,TRBV7-2,TRBD2,TRBJ2-1
TGTGCCACCGAAGGACTAGCGGGATACGGGGAGCTGTTTTTT,CATEGLAGYGELFF,few,TRBV24-1,TRBD2,TRBJ2-2
TGTGCCAGCAGCTTAGTCATGCAGGGCACCGGGGAGCTGTTTTTT,CASSLVMQGTGELFF,NA,TRBV7-2,NA,TRBJ2-2
TGTGCCTCTTCAAGGGGTAATTCACCCCTCCACTTT,CASSRGNSPLHF,NA,TRBV30,NA,TRBJ1-6
TGCGCCAGCAGCCAAAACCCTAGCGGGGGGCAAGATACGCAGTATTTT,CASSQNPSGGQDTQYF,NA,TRBV5-1,TRBD2,TRBJ2-3
TGTGCCAGCATGCCGGGACAGGGGGGCTCCGAGCAGTACTTC,CASMPGQGGSEQYF,NA,TRBV6-5,TRBD1,TRBJ2-7
TGTGCCAGCAGCCAGCAGGCCTCTAACACTGAAGCTTTCTTT,CASSQQASNTEAFF,NA,TRBV3-1/TRBV3-2,NA,TRBJ1-1
TGTGCCAGCAGCGCGACTCCAGTAGTAACTGAAGCTTTCTTT,CASSATPVVTEAFF,NA,TRBV9,NA,TRBJ1-1
TGCGCCAGCAGCTTAGGGACAGTGAGCAATCAGCCCCAGCATTTT,CASSLGTVSNQPQHF,NA,TRBV5-1,TRBD1,TRBJ1-5
TGTGCCAGCAGGGGCGCCCGATTGACCATATATTTT,CASRGARLTIYF,NA,TRBV28,NA,TRBJ1-3